The rows below give T cell receptor beta chains drawn from one sample of a study of T-cell reconstitution after alpha-beta-depleted transplantation in children. TCRdb called the PCR reads again in MiXCR, with one record for every CDR3 protein. The sample holds over 550,000 distinct CDR3 sequences; 10% are singletons and the top ten take less than 4.5%. The sample in question was PBMCs from the stem cell graft donor, obtained from the stem cell graft. Every receptor here comes from a human donor who donated a stem cell graft to a child with acute myeloid leukemia. CDR3s include the opening cysteine and the closing phenylalanine or tryptophan. A D gene is named only where the DNA matches it firmly. Size is stated for part of the rows, as once, few or many counts, or as a class when the clone is expanded.

d_call	v_call	cdr3_length	clone_size	j_call	cdr3_nt	cdr3_aa
-	TRBV4-2	16	-	TRBJ1-4	TGTGCCAGCACCTCTTTCCGTACAGCCAATATTGAAAAACTGTTTTTT	CASTSFRTANIEKLFF
TRBD1	TRBV9	16	-	TRBJ2-6	TGTGCCAGCAGCGGAACAGGGGTCTCTGGGGCCAACGTCCTGACTTTC	CASSGTGVSGANVLTF
TRBD2	TRBV12-3/TRBV12-4	15	-	TRBJ2-1	TGTGCCAGCAGTCCCACCGGGGGGATGGGCAATGAGCAGTTCTTC	CASSPTGGMGNEQFF
-	TRBV11-2	15	-	TRBJ1-4	TGTGCCAGCAGCCCCCTTCGAGACAGCAAAGAAAAACTGTTTTTT	CASSPLRDSKEKLFF
-	TRBV3-1	17	-	TRBJ2-1	TGTGCCTGCAGCTTAACAAGGGGCCAGTTGTGGGACAATGAGCGGTTCTTC	CACSLTRGQLWDNERFF
TRBD2	TRBV20-1	16	few	TRBJ2-5	TGCAGTGCTAGAGTTCCGGGCGGGAGGAGTCAAGAGACCCAGTACTTC	CSARVPGGRSQETQYF
TRBD1	TRBV27	15	few	TRBJ2-7	TGTGCCAGCACCGCAGCAGGGACAGGGGTGGGTGAGCAGTACTTC	CASTAAGTGVGEQYF
TRBD1	TRBV4-2	18	few	TRBJ1-2	TGTGCCAGCAGCCCGAGCGGGACAGGGGAACAAGAGGCGTATGGCTACACCTTC	CASSPSGTGEQEAYGYTF
-	TRBV20-1	14	many	TRBJ1-2	TGCAGTGCTAGACGGACAGATTTATCCTATGGCTACACCTTC	CSARRTDLSYGYTF
-	TRBV7-2	15	many	TRBJ1-1	TGTGCCAGCAGGGAAGGGGGAGGGTCGAACACTGAAGCTTTCTTT	CASREGGGSNTEAFF
-	TRBV6-1	15	-	TRBJ1-1	TGTGCCAGCAGCCGCAATGGACAGCTAAACACTGAAGCTTTCTTT	CASSRNGQLNTEAFF
-	TRBV30	13	-	TRBJ1-5	TGTGCCTGGAGTCACCGGGGGGGTCAGCCCCAGCATTTT	CAWSHRGGQPQHF
-	TRBV7-2	16	-	TRBJ2-1	TGTGCCAGCAGCTTAGGGTGGGGGCAGACAAACAATGAGCAGTTCTTC	CASSLGWGQTNNEQFF
-	TRBV20-1	13	few	TRBJ2-5	TGCAGTGCTAGGGAGCCGAGACAAGAGACCCAGTACTTC	CSAREPRQETQYF
TRBD1	TRBV7-2	15	many	TRBJ2-7	TGTGCCAGCAGCCTCGACAGGGGTCCCCTCTACGAGCAGTACTTC	CASSLDRGPLYEQYF
TRBD1	TRBV6-5	16	few	TRBJ1-5	TGTGCCAGCAGTTCGACAGGGGCAAATAGCAATCAGCCCCAGCATTTT	CASSSTGANSNQPQHF
-	TRBV3-1	16	-	TRBJ1-5	TGTGCCAGCAGCCCCCGGACCGGCGTGGGCAATCAGCCCCAGCATTTT	CASSPRTGVGNQPQHF
-	TRBV5-6	13	few	TRBJ2-7	TGTGCCAGCAGCTCCCGGTGGGGCGGAGAGCAGTACTTC	CASSSRWGGEQYF
TRBD1	TRBV29-1	13	many	TRBJ2-1	TGCAGCGCTAAGACAGGGGCCGCCAATGAGCAGTTCTTC	CSAKTGAANEQFF
TRBD1	TRBV5-1	14	few	TRBJ1-2	TGCGCCAGCAGCTTGTTGGGACAGGGGTATGGCTACACCTTC	CASSLLGQGYGYTF
TRBD2	TRBV5-5	16	-	TRBJ2-3	TGTGCCAGCAGCTTGGTAGCTAGCGGCGAGGGAGATACGCAGTATTTT	CASSLVASGEGDTQYF
-	TRBV7-9	12	many	TRBJ2-1	TGTGCCAGCAGCTTAGGGGGAGATGAGCAGTTCTTC	CASSLGGDEQFF
-	TRBV4-3	15	many	TRBJ2-3	TGCGCCAGCAGCCCCGGTGGAGGGAGCACAGATACGCAGTATTTT	CASSPGGGSTDTQYF
TRBD1	TRBV29-1	14	-	TRBJ2-7	TGCAGCGTTGAGGGGACAGGGCGGAGGGACGAGCAGTACTTC	CSVEGTGRRDEQYF
-	TRBV6-6	13	-	TRBJ2-7	TGTGCCAGCAGTGGACGGGGCCCCTACGAGCAGTACTTC	CASSGRGPYEQYF
TRBD2	TRBV20-1	13	-	TRBJ2-4	TGCAGTGCTGGGAGTAGCGGGAGAGACATTCAGTACTTC	CSAGSSGRDIQYF
-	TRBV6-1	13	many	TRBJ2-3	TGTGCCAGCCTCAGGCGGAGCACAGATACGCAGTATTTT	CASLRRSTDTQYF
-	TRBV20-1	13	few	TRBJ2-1	TGCAGTGCCCCGGGACCGGCCTACAATGAGCAGTTCTTC	CSAPGPAYNEQFF
-	TRBV5-1	13	many	TRBJ1-6	TGCGCCAGCACCCGAGGACCTAATTCACCCCTCCACTTT	CASTRGPNSPLHF
TRBD2	TRBV30	14	many	TRBJ2-1	TGTGCCTGGACACGGGCGGGAGGGATAGATGAGCAGTTCTTC	CAWTRAGGIDEQFF
-	TRBV29-1	14	few	TRBJ1-1	TGCAGCGTTTACAGGGTGGAGGGGAGCACTGAAGCTTTCTTT	CSVYRVEGSTEAFF
-	TRBV20-1	12	-	TRBJ2-3	TGCAGTGCTCAACAGATCTCAGATACGCAGTATTTT	CSAQQISDTQYF
-	TRBV20-1	10	many	TRBJ2-4	TGCAGTGCCCCCAGGGGTGTTCAGTACTTC	CSAPRGVQYF
-	TRBV20-1	14	few	TRBJ2-1	TGCAGTGCTAGAGTTGGAACGGGCTACAATGAGCAGTTCTTC	CSARVGTGYNEQFF
-	TRBV6-2/TRBV6-3	13	many	TRBJ2-7	TGTGCCAGCAGTTACTTTGGCAACTACGAGCAGTACTTC	CASSYFGNYEQYF
TRBD2	TRBV6-5	18	few	TRBJ2-3	TGTGCCAGCAGTTACTCGGGGCTAGCGGGAGATCGCACAGATACGCAGTATTTT	CASSYSGLAGDRTDTQYF
-	TRBV5-1	17	few	TRBJ2-7	TGCGCCAGCAGCTTGGTCGGGGGACTTATCGGGTCCTACGAGCAGTACTTC	CASSLVGGLIGSYEQYF
TRBD1	TRBV6-1	17	once	TRBJ1-5	TGTGCCAGCGCCCTCGGGACAGGGGTAACGGGCAATCAGCCCCAGCATTTT	CASALGTGVTGNQPQHF
-	TRBV29-1	11	-	TRBJ2-5	TGCAGCGTTGACAGGGGCAGGCCCCAGTACTTC	CSVDRGRPQYF
TRBD2	TRBV6-4	12	few	TRBJ2-1	TGTGCCAGCAGGGGTAGCGGGATTGAGCAGTTCTTC	CASRGSGIEQFF
-	TRBV20-1	19	-	TRBJ2-7	TGCAGTGCTAGAGATCTAGATTTTACGAAGCGGGTTAGCTCCTACGAGCAGTACTTC	CSARDLDFTKRVSSYEQYF
-	TRBV4-3	14	-	TRBJ1-5	TGCGCCAGCAGCCAAGTTTTGAGCAATCAGCCCCAGCATTTT	CASSQVLSNQPQHF
TRBD2	TRBV14	16	many	TRBJ2-1	TGTGCCAGCAGCCAAGATTTGCTAGCGGGAGGGAATGAGCAGTTCTTC	CASSQDLLAGGNEQFF
TRBD2	TRBV10-3	13	-	TRBJ2-7	TGTGCCATCAGTCGCGGGAGGGAGTACGAGCAGTACTTC	CAISRGREYEQYF
TRBD2	TRBV18	16	many	TRBJ2-4	TGTGCCAGCTCACCAATCGGGGCTAGCGGGAGTGGCATTCAGTACTTC	CASSPIGASGSGIQYF
-	TRBV10-3	12	many	TRBJ2-1	TGTGCCATCAGAGGAGGCGACAATGAGCAGTTCTTC	CAIRGGDNEQFF